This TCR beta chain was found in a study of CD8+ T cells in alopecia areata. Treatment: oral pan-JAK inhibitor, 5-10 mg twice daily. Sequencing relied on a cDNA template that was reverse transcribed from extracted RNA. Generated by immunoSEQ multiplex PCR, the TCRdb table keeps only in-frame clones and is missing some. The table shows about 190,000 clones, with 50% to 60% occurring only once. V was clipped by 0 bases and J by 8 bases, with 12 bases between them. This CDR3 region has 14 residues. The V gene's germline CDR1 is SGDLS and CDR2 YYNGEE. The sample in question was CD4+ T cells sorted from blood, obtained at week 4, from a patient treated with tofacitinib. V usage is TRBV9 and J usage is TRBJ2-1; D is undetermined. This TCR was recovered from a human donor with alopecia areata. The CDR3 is CASSVVSGRDEQFF. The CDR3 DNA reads TGTGCCAGCAGCGTAGTTTCTGGTAGGGATGAGCAGTTCTTC.